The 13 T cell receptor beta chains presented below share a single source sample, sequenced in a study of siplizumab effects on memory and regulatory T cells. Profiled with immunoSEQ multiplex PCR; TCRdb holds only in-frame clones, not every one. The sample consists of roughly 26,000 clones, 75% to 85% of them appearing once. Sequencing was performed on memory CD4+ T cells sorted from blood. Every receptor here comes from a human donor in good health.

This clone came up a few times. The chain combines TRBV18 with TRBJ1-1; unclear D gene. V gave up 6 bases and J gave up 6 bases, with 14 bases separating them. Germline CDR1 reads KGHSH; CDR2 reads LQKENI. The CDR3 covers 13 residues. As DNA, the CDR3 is TGTGCCAGCTCTCCCGATATAGACGCTGAAGCTTTCTTT. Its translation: CASSPDIDAEAFF.

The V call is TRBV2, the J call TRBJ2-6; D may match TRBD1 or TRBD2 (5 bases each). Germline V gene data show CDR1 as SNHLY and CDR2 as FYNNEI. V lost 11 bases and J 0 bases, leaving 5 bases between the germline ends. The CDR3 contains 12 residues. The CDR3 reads CAGGSGANVLTF. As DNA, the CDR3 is TGTGCCGGGGGCTCTGGGGCCAACGTCCTGACTTTC.

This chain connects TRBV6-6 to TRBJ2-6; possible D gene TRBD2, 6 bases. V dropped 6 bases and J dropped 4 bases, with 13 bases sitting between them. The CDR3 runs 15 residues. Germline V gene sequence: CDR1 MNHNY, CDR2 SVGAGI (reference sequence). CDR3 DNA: TGTGCCAGCAGCAGGGACTTGCGGGGGGCCAACGTCCTGACTTTC. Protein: CASSRDLRGANVLTF.

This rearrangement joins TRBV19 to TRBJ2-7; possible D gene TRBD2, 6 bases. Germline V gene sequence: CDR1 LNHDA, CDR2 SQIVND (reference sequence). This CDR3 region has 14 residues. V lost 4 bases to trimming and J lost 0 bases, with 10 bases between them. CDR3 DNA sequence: TGTGCCAGTAGTACCGGGACTCACTCCTACGAGCAGTACTTC. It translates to CASSTGTHSYEQYF.

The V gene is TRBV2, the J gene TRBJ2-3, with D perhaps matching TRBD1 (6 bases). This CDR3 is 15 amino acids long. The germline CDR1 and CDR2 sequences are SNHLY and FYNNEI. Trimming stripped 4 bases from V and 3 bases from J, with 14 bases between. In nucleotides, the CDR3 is TGTGCCAGCAGTGGGGTCTCAAGGGGGACAGATACGCAGTATTTT. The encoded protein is CASSGVSRGTDTQYF.

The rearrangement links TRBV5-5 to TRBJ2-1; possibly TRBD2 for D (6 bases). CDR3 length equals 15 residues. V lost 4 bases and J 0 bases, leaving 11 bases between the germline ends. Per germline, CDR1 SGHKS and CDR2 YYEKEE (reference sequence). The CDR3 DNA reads TGTGCCAGCAGCGGGGTAGCGGCCTCCTACAATGAGCAGTTCTTC. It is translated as CASSGVAASYNEQFF.

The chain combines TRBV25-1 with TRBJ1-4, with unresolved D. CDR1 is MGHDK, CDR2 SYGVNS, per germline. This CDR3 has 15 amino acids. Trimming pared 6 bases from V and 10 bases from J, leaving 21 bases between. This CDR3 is CASSLAYGERGKLFF. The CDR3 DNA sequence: TGTGCCAGCAGCCTCGCGTACGGGGAGCGTGGAAAACTGTTTTTT.

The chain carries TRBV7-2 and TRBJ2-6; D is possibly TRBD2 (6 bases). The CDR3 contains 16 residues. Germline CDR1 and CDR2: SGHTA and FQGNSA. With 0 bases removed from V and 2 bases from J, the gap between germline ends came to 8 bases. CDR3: CASSLAGGAGANVLTF. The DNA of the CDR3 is TGTGCCAGCAGCTTAGCGGGGGGAGCTGGGGCCAACGTCCTGACTTTC. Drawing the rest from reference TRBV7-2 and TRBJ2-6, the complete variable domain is GAGVSQSPSNKVTEKGKDVELRCDPISGHTALYWYRQSLGQGLEFLIYFQGNSAPDKSGLPSDRFSAERTGGSVSTLTIQRTQQEDSAVYLCASSLAGGAGANVLTFGAGSRLTVL.

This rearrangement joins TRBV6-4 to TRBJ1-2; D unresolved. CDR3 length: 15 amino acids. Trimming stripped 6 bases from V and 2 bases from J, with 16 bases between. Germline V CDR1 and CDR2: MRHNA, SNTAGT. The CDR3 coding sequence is TGTGCCAGCAGCCTGGGAGGGAACTCGAACTATGGCTACACCTTC. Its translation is CASSLGGNSNYGYTF.

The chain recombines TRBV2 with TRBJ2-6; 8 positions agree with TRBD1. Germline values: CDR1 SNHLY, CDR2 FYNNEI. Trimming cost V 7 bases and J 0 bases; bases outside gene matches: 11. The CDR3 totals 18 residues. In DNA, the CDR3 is TGTGCCAGCATTAAGGACAGGGCGGCCTTCTCTGGGGCCAACGTCCTGACTTTC. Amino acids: CASIKDRAAFSGANVLTF.

The CDR3 nucleotides read TGTGCCTGGAGTGTAAAGGGAGGCACCTACGAGCAGTACTTC. Its protein is CAWSVKGGTYEQYF. The rearrangement joins TRBV30 to TRBJ2-7; weak D call: TRBD2 (6 bases). This CDR3 has 14 amino acids. Germline V gene lookup returns CDR1 GTSNPN and CDR2 SVGIG (reference sequence). With 0 bases removed from V and 2 bases from J, the gap between germline ends came to 11 bases.

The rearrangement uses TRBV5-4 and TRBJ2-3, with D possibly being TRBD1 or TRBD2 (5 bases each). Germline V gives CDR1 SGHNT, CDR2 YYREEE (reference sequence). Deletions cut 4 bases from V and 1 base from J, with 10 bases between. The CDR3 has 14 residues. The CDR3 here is CASSRDLGTDTQYF. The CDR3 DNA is TGTGCCAGCAGCCGGGACCTAGGCACAGATACGCAGTATTTT.

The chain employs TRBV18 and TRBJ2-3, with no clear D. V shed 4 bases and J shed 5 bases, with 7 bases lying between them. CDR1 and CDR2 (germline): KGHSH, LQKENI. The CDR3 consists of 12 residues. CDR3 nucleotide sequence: TGTGCCAGCTCACGCTCGAAAGATACGCAGTATTTT. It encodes CASSRSKDTQYF.